This TCR beta chain came from a study of shared clonotypes between healthy human individuals. For the study at large: The people who gave samples were a couple of women and a few men aged 18 to 49. The study's findings and limits: Rarefaction showed sorted-subset sequencing was incomplete despite large depth. The sole specimen, blood, was sampled, and tissue repertoires likely differ. Non-shared clonotypes had lower generation probabilities than those shared by all four donors.

CD8 cells classed as naive were CD45RO-negative and positively selected for CCR7, excluding terminally differentiated effector memory CD45RA+ cells. About this clone: Its antigen is still unknown.

CDR3 size: 15 residues. Germline V gives CDR1 SGHAT, CDR2 FQNNGV. V dropped 4 bases and J dropped 2 bases, with 14 bases sitting between them. The assay was immunoSEQ multiplex PCR, and TCRdb's table has in-frame clones only and misses some. The sample holds around 610,000 clones, roughly 95% seen once. This clonotype was obtained from a woman in her 30s in good health. The chain employs TRBV11-2 and TRBJ1-1, with D possibly matching TRBD1 (6 bases). Sequences were obtained from naive CD8+ T cells sorted from blood. CDR3 coding DNA: TGTGCCAGCAGCTCTCGAGGCAGGGGTAACACTGAAGCTTTCTTT. Translation gives CASSSRGRGNTEAFF.